The clone carrying this TCR beta chain was picked up a small number of times. The source of the sample is a study of blood T cell repertoires in COVID-19. About the research overall: The samples span acute and convalescent COVID-19 from the United States, Italy and Spain. T cells, B-cell-depleted T cells, or PBMCs provided the cDNA or gDNA that served as material.

Only in-frame clones appear in the TCRdb table, and some are missing; sequencing was by immunoSEQ multiplex PCR. The sample records 100,000 or so clones, around 84% being singletons. The CDR3 is 14 residues long. V dropped 5 bases and J dropped 8 bases, with 18 bases sitting between them. Looked up from germline, CDR1 is GTSNPN and CDR2 is SVGIG (reference sequence). Sequencing was carried out using peripheral blood. The V gene is TRBV30, the J gene TRBJ1-4; D remains unclear. This receptor was obtained from a woman older than 75 with acute or convalescent COVID-19. CDR3 in DNA: TGTGCCTGGGGTCCCGGAGGAGGTGCGGAAAAACTGTTTTTT. This translates into CAWGPGGGAEKLFF.